The 4 T cell receptor beta chains presented below share a single source sample, sequenced in a study of T cell responses to AZD1222 COVID-19 vaccine. TCRdb's table, derived via immunoSEQ multiplex PCR, lists solely in-frame clones and lacks some. This table holds about 120,000 clones, about 92% found once. Sequenced material: peripheral blood, taken 28 days after the second AZD1222 dose. The receptors were gathered from an adult who received the AZD1222 COVID-19 vaccine.

V and J are TRBV7-2 and TRBJ1-1; 8 bases match TRBD1. The CDR3 runs to 15 residues. Germline V gene sequence: CDR1 SGHTA, CDR2 FQGNSA. Trimming took 6 bases from V and 1 from J; bases not matched to a gene: 7. Written as DNA, the CDR3 is TGTGCCAGCAGACAAAGGACAGGGACGAACACTGAAGCTTTCTTT. Protein sequence: CASRQRTGTNTEAFF.

This rearrangement joins TRBV7-2 to TRBJ2-1; the match to TRBD2 covers 9 bases. This CDR3 has 15 residues. Germline CDR1 is SGHTA and CDR2 is FQGNSA. The junction had 4 bases not matched to a gene; V was cut back by 0 bases and J by 7 bases. CDR3 bases: TGTGCCAGCAGCTTAGCTATAGCGGGAGAGAATGAGCAGTTCTTC. Amino acids: CASSLAIAGENEQFF.

This chain links TRBV2 with TRBJ2-7; 9 positions match TRBD1. After removal of 8 bases from V and 5 bases from J, the junction contained 13 bases not matched to a gene. The CDR3 sequence is 15 residues long. Germline lookup yields CDR1 SNHLY and CDR2 FYNNEI. In DNA form, the CDR3 reads TGTGCCAGCCGAAGTCACAGGGGGCGCGTGGACGAGCAGTACTTC. As protein: CASRSHRGRVDEQYF.

J is TRBJ1-1 and V is TRBV10-1; D is uncertain. This CDR3 contains 16 residues. With 0 bases removed from V and 7 bases from J, the gap between germline ends came to 18 bases. The germline gives CDR1 WNHNN, CDR2 SYGVQD (reference sequence). The CDR3 region is CASSESTAAGDSEAFF. In DNA form, the CDR3 reads TGCGCCAGCAGTGAGTCGACGGCGGCGGGTGATAGTGAAGCTTTCTTT.